Below are 9 T cell receptor beta chains sequenced from a single sample in a study of shared clonotypes between healthy human individuals. Some clones are missing from TCRdb's copy, which holds only in-frame ones; the method was immunoSEQ multiplex PCR. The sample carries millions of clones, around 95% recorded once. Sequenced: naive CD4+ T cells sorted from blood. Subset here: CD45RA+ positively selected. The origin of the receptors is a young man in good health.

This clone was detected only once. The chain is built from TRBV18 and TRBJ2-5; TRBD2 is a possible D gene (6 bases). The CDR3 contains 14 residues. The germline V and J ends were trimmed by 2 bases and 6 bases, with 13 bases remaining between them. Looked up from germline, CDR1 is KGHSH and CDR2 is LQKENI. The CDR3 sequence: CASSPGTEIKTQYF. The DNA for the CDR3 is TGTGCCAGCTCACCAGGGACTGAAATAAAGACCCAGTACTTC.

This chain connects TRBV7-3 to TRBJ2-7; D remains unclear. The CDR3 contains 15 residues. Germline assignment: CDR1 SGHTA and CDR2 FQGTGA. V dropped 1 base and J dropped 2 bases, with 12 bases sitting between them. DNA of the CDR3: TGTGCCAGCAGCTTAAATCACGGGCCCCCCTACGAGCAGTACTTC. Its protein is CASSLNHGPPYEQYF.

The V and J genes are TRBV6-5 and TRBJ2-3; the D gene could be TRBD1 or TRBD2 (5 bases each). Germline V CDR1 and CDR2: MNHEY, SVGAGI. The CDR3 length is 14 residues. Trimming stripped 0 bases from V and 6 bases from J, with 10 bases between. The CDR3 DNA reads TGTGCCAGCAGTTACTCGGGGGTATCGGATACGCAGTATTTT. Translating gives CASSYSGVSDTQYF.

About this clone itself: Other nucleotide sequences in the sample specify the same CDR3. The V and J genes are TRBV6-5 and TRBJ1-2; 7 bases are a match to TRBD1. The CDR3 spans 14 residues. Trimming took 3 bases from V and 3 from J; bases not matched to a gene: 4. The germline V gene encodes CDR1 MNHEY and CDR2 SVGAGI. The CDR3 DNA reads TGTGCCAGCAGTTATTCCGGGACAGACTATGGCTACACCTTC. It yields the protein CASSYSGTDYGYTF.

V gene TRBV7-2 combines with J gene TRBJ1-2; perhaps TRBD1 as D (6 bases). The CDR3 has 14 residues. Trimming stripped 5 bases from V and 8 bases from J, with 18 bases between. CDR1 and CDR2 (germline): SGHTA, FQGNSA. The CDR3 DNA reads as TGTGCCAGCAGCGACGACAATGGGGGGCAGGGCTACACCTTC. This translates into CASSDDNGGQGYTF.

The chain joins TRBV2 to TRBJ1-2; D possibly corresponds to TRBD1 (6 bases). V was clipped by 6 bases and J by 4 bases, with 12 bases between them. The germline V gene encodes CDR1 SNHLY and CDR2 FYNNEI. The CDR3 has 13 amino acids. The CDR3 protein is CASRDSIFYGYTF. CDR3 DNA: TGTGCCAGCAGGGACAGTATATTCTATGGCTACACCTTC.

The rearrangement links TRBV2 to TRBJ2-2, with TRBD1 matching 10 bases. The CDR3 covers 16 residues. The V gene end was trimmed by 6 bases and the J gene end by 5 bases; junction bases not matched to a gene: 9. The germline V gene has CDR1 SNHLY and CDR2 FYNNEI. The DNA of the CDR3 is TGTGCCAGCAGGGCCGGGACAGGGGCGAGAACCGGGGAGCTGTTTTTT. It specifies CASRAGTGARTGELFF.

This rearrangement joins TRBV21-1 to TRBJ1-1. TRBV21-1 is a recognized pseudogene. CDR3 length equals 17 residues. The CDR3 DNA reads TGTGCCAGCAGCAAGGCGGCAGGACCCCTAATGAACACTGAAGCTTTCTTT. It translates to CASSKAAGPLMNTEAFF.

V usage is TRBV7-2 and J usage is TRBJ2-3, with 9 bases that match TRBD2. Trimming at V came to 4 bases and at J to 4 bases, leaving 3 bases not matched to a gene. CDR3 length: 14 amino acids. The V gene's germline CDR1 is SGHTA and CDR2 FQGNSA. The CDR3 reads CASSSLAGADTQYF. The CDR3 DNA is TGTGCCAGCAGCTCCTTAGCGGGAGCAGATACGCAGTATTTT.